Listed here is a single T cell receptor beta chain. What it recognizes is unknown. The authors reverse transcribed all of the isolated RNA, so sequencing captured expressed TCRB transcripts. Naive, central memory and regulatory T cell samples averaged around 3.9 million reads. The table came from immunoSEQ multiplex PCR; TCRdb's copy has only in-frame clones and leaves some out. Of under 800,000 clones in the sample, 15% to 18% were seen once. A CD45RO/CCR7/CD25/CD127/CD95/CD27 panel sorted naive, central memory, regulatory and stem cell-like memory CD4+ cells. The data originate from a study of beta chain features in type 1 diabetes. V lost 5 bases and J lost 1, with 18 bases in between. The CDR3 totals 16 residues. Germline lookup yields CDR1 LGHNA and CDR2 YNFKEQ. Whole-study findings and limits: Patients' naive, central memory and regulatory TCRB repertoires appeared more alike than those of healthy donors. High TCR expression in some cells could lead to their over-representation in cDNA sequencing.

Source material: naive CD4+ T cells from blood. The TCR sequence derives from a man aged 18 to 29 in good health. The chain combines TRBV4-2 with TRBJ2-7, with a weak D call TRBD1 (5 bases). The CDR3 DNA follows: TGTGCCAGCAGCATAGGAACAGGTGATCCTTCCTACGAGCAGTACTTC. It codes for CASSIGTGDPSYEQYF.